The 18 T cell receptor beta chains below come from one sample, sequenced in a study of PD-1 blockade in classical Hodgkin lymphoma. Generated by immunoSEQ multiplex PCR, the TCRdb table keeps only in-frame clones and is missing some. The repertoire includes 30,000 to 35,000 clones, approximately 94% of them detected once, and roughly 2.5% sits in the top ten. Documented time point: newly diagnosed, previously untreated cHL patient sample. Sequencing used peripheral blood mononuclear cells (PBMCs). These receptors originate from a human donor with classical Hodgkin lymphoma.

The chain carries TRBV5-4 and TRBJ1-2; 7 bases fit TRBD1. CDR3 length equals 13 residues. The V segment lost 3 bases and the J segment 5 bases; nucleotides outside the gene matches: 4. Per the germline V gene, CDR1 is SGHNT and CDR2 is YYREEE (reference sequence). CDR3 sequence: CASSYTGVYGYTF. Here the CDR3 DNA reads TGTGCCAGCAGCTACACAGGGGTTTATGGCTACACCTTC.

This rearrangement joins TRBV7-2 to TRBJ2-3; no clear D gene. Trimming removed 6 bases from V and 6 bases from J, with 22 bases in between. The length of the CDR3 is 16 residues. The germline V gene has CDR1 SGHTA and CDR2 FQGNSA. The CDR3 nucleotides read TGTGCCAGCAGTCCCCCGGGTAGAACAATTGTGGATACGCAGTATTTT. It translates to CASSPPGRTIVDTQYF. The entire variable domain, with the rest obtained from reference TRBV7-2 and TRBJ2-3, is as follows: GAGVSQSPSNKVTEKGKDVELRCDPISGHTALYWYRQSLGQGLEFLIYFQGNSAPDKSGLPSDRFSAERTGGSVSTLTIQRTQQEDSAVYLCASSPPGRTIVDTQYFGPGTRLTVL.

The chain recombines TRBV5-1 with TRBJ2-5, with D maybe TRBD2 (6 bases). The CDR3 extends over 15 amino acids. The V end was cut by 4 bases, the J end by 1 base, with 14 bases between. CDR1 and CDR2 (germline): SGHRS, YFSETQ. CDR3 protein: CASSRDFQFQETQYF. The CDR3 DNA reads TGCGCCAGCAGCCGGGACTTCCAATTCCAAGAGACCCAGTACTTC.

The chain joins TRBV6-5 to TRBJ1-5; a weak D match, TRBD1 (6 bases). The germline V gene has CDR1 MNHEY and CDR2 SVGAGI. V shed 7 bases and J shed 3 bases, with 13 bases lying between them. The CDR3 spans 14 residues. The CDR3 DNA is TGTGCCAGCACAAAAGGACAGTTCAATCAGCCCCAGCATTTT. Its translation: CASTKGQFNQPQHF.

The V gene is TRBV28, the J gene TRBJ2-2, with no clear D. The CDR3 totals 12 residues. Trimming pared 3 bases from V and 7 bases from J, leaving 6 bases between. CDR1 is MDHEN and CDR2 is SYDVKM in the germline V gene. CDR3: CASSFNRGELFF. Written as DNA, the CDR3 is TGTGCCAGCAGTTTTAATCGCGGGGAGCTGTTTTTT.

The chain uses TRBV15 and TRBJ2-7; D uncertain. Germline V CDR1 and CDR2: LNHNV, YYDKDF (reference sequence). V was trimmed by 3 bases and J by 3 bases, leaving 15 bases between them. The CDR3 runs 15 residues. CDR3 loop: CATSRVEATLYEQYF. CDR3 in DNA: TGTGCCACCAGCAGGGTGGAAGCGACTCTCTACGAGCAGTACTTC.

The V and J genes are TRBV28 and TRBJ2-5, with D unresolved. This CDR3 comprises 11 residues. With 2 bases removed from V and 7 bases from J, the gap between germline ends came to 5 bases. CDR1 and CDR2 (germline): MDHEN, SYDVKM. The CDR3 bases are TGTGCCAGCAGTTTAACTGGGACCCAGTACTTC. Translated, it gives CASSLTGTQYF. The variable domain in full, with the rest retrieved from reference TRBV28 and TRBJ2-5, is DVKVTQSSRYLVKRTGEKVFLECVQDMDHENMFWYRQDPGLGLRLIYFSYDVKMKEKGDIPEGYSVSREKKERFSLILESASTNQTSMYLCASSLTGTQYFGPGTRLLVL.

This clone appeared a single time. The rearrangement uses TRBV30 and TRBJ2-1; 8 nucleotides line up with TRBD2. The CDR3 is 16 residues long. V was pared by 1 base and J by 7 bases, with 12 bases of the junction left unmatched. Germline assignment: CDR1 GTSNPN and CDR2 SVGIG (reference sequence). The CDR3 DNA sequence: TGTGCCTGGAGTGGCAGTAAGACTAGCGCCTGGAATGAGCAGTTCTTC. The encoded protein is CAWSGSKTSAWNEQFF.

The rearrangement links TRBV27 to TRBJ2-5; TRBD2 agrees at 8 bases. V dropped 2 bases and J dropped 5; count of bases not matched to a gene: 7. Germline-derived CDR1 and CDR2 are MNHEY and SMNVEV (reference sequence). The CDR3 is 15 amino acids. CDR3 residues: CASSLIGLAYETQYF. CDR3 bases: TGTGCCAGCAGTTTAATCGGACTAGCTTACGAGACCCAGTACTTC.

V and J are TRBV21-1 and TRBJ1-5. TRBV21-1 is assigned pseudogene status. CDR3 length: 14 residues. CDR3 in amino acids: CARLRLRGNQPQHF. CDR3 bases: TGTGCCAGGTTGAGACTTAGGGGCAATCAGCCCCAGCATTTT.

This clone was picked up one time. This rearrangement joins TRBV19 to TRBJ1-5, with 10 bases that match TRBD1. The V segment lost 8 bases and the J segment 2 bases; nucleotides outside the gene matches: 6. The germline CDR1 and CDR2 sequences are LNHDA and SQIVND (reference sequence). This CDR3 comprises 15 residues. The CDR3 loop reads CASWTGGFGNQPQHF. The DNA of the CDR3 is TGTGCCAGTTGGACAGGGGGTTTCGGCAATCAGCCCCAGCATTTT.

CDR3 bases: TGTGCCAGCAGTCCCGGGACAGGGTATGAGCAGTACTTC. As protein: CASSPGTGYEQYF. This chain connects TRBV6-5 to TRBJ2-7; 9 nucleotides match TRBD1. The trim removed 5 bases at V and 7 bases at J, leaving 6 bases unmatched. CDR1 MNHEY and CDR2 SVGAGI come from the germline V gene. The CDR3 length is 13 residues.

The V call is TRBV27, the J call TRBJ1-5, with D unclear. Germline values: CDR1 MNHEY, CDR2 SMNVEV (reference sequence). The V end was cut by 5 bases, the J end by 4 bases, with 12 bases between. CDR3 length: 14 residues. CDR3 in DNA: TGTGCCAGCAGTAAAGACATTTATAATCAGCCCCAGCATTTT. Translation: CASSKDIYNQPQHF.

J is TRBJ2-6 and V is TRBV14; D not resolved. The CDR3 runs to 14 residues. The germline V gene encodes CDR1 SGHDN and CDR2 FVKESK. Between the trimmed V and J ends, which lost 4 bases and 3 bases, there was a span of 7 bases. The DNA for the CDR3 is TGTGCCAGCAGCCTCTATAGTGGGGCCAACGTCCTGACTTTC. It translates to CASSLYSGANVLTF. The whole variable domain, filled in from reference TRBV14 and TRBJ2-6, reads EAGVTQFPSHSVIEKGQTVTLRCDPISGHDNLYWYRRVMGKEIKFLLHFVKESKQDESGMPNNRFLAERTGGTYSTLKVQPAELEDSGVYFCASSLYSGANVLTFGAGSRLTVL.

J is TRBJ2-3 and V is TRBV19, with D hard to call. Trimming left V 5 bases short and J 0 bases short, with 9 bases between. CDR1 and CDR2 (germline): LNHDA, SQIVND (reference sequence). The CDR3 has 14 residues. CDR3 region: CASSLSRSTDTQYF. The DNA for the CDR3 is TGTGCCAGTAGTCTCTCCCGTAGCACAGATACGCAGTATTTT.

This chain joins TRBV5-1 and TRBJ2-2; a weak D match, TRBD2 (5 bases). Per the germline V gene, CDR1 is SGHRS and CDR2 is YFSETQ. V lost 0 bases and J lost 4, with 7 bases in between. The CDR3 contains 14 residues. The CDR3 region is CASSLVEGTGELFF. Here the CDR3 DNA reads TGCGCCAGCAGCTTGGTAGAGGGCACCGGGGAGCTGTTTTTT.

The V call is TRBV5-4, the J call TRBJ2-7, with 8 bases that match TRBD1. This CDR3 has 13 amino acids. The germline V gene has CDR1 SGHNT and CDR2 YYREEE (reference sequence). J lost 2 bases, V lost 4 bases, and 2 bases had no gene match. The CDR3, as DNA: TGTGCCAGCAGCCCGACAGGGGCCTACGAGCAGTACTTC. Its protein is CASSPTGAYEQYF.

This clone was seen a single time. J is TRBJ2-1 and V is TRBV6-1; possible D gene TRBD2, 6 bases. CDR3 length equals 15 residues. Germline values: CDR1 MNHNS, CDR2 SASEGT. Trimming took off 6 bases at V and 2 bases at J, with 14 bases between the two ends. The chain's CDR3 is CASRTTREPYNEQFF. The DNA for the CDR3 is TGTGCCAGCAGAACGACTCGGGAGCCCTACAATGAGCAGTTCTTC.